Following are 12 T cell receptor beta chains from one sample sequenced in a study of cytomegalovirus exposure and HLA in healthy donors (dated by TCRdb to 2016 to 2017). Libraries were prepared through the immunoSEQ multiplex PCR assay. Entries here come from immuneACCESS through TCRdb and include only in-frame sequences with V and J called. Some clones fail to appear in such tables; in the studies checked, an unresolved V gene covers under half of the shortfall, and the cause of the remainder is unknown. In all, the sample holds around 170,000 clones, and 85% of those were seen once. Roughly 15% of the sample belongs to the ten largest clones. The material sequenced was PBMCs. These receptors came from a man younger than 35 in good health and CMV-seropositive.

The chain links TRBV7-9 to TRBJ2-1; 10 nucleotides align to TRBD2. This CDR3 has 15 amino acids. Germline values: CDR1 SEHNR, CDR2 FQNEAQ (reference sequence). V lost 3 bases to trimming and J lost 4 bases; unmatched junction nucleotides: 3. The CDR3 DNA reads TGTGCCAGCAGCTTCACTAGCGGGAAATACAATGAGCAGTTCTTC. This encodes CASSFTSGKYNEQFF. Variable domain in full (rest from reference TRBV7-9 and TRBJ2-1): DTGVSQNPRHKITKRGQNVTFRCDPISEHNRLYWYRQTLGQGPEFLTYFQNEAQLEKSRLLSDRFSAERPKGSFSTLEIQRTEQGDSAMYLCASSFTSGKYNEQFFGPGTRLTVL.

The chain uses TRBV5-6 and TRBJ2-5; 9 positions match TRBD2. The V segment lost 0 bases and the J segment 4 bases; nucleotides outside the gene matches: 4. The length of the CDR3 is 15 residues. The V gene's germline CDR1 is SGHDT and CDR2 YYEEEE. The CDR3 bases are TGTGCCAGCAGCTTGGGCGGGGGGGCCTCAGAGACCCAGTACTTC. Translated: CASSLGGGASETQYF.

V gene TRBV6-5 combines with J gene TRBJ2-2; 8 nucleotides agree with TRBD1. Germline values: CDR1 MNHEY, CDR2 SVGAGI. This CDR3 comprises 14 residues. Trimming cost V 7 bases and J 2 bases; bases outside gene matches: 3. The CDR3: CASIRGPNTGELFF. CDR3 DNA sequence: TGTGCCAGCATCAGGGGGCCAAACACCGGGGAGCTGTTTTTT.

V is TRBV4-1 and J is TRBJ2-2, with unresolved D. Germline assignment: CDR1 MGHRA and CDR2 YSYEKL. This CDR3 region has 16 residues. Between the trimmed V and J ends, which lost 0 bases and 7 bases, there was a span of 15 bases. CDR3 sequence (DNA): TGCGCCAGCAGCCAAGAGAGCAGGTGGTCTGGCGGGGAGCTGTTTTTT. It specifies CASSQESRWSGGELFF.

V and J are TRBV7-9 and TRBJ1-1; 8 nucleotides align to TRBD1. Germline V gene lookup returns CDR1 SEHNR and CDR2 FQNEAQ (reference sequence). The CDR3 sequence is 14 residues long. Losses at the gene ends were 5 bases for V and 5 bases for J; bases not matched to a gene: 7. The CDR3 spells CASSTQGAETEAFF. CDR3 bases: TGTGCCAGCAGCACGCAGGGGGCGGAGACTGAAGCTTTCTTT.

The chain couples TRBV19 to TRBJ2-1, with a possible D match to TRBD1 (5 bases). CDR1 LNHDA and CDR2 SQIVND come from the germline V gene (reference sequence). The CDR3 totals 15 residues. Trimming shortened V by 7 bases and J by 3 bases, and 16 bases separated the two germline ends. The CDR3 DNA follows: TGTGCCAGTAATGGTCTCTGGGGCGGCTACAATGAGCAGTTCTTC. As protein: CASNGLWGGYNEQFF.

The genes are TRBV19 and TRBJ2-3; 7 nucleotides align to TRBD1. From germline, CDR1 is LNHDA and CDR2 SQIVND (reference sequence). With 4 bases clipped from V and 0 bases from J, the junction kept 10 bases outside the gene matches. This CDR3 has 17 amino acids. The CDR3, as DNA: TGTGCCAGTAGTAGAGGACAGGCGGAAATTAGCACAGATACGCAGTATTTT. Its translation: CASSRGQAEISTDTQYF.

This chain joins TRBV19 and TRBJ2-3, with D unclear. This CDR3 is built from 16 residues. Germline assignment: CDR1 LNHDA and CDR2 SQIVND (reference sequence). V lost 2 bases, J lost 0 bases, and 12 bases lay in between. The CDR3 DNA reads TGTGCCAGTAGTATAAGGTGGAGCGCTAGCACAGATACGCAGTATTTT. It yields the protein CASSIRWSASTDTQYF. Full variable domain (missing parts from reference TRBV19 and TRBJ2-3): DGGITQSPKYLFRKEGQNVTLSCEQNLNHDAMYWYRQDPGQGLRLIYYSQIVNDFQKGDIAEGYSVSREKKESFPLTVTSAQKNPTAFYLCASSIRWSASTDTQYFGPGTRLTVL.

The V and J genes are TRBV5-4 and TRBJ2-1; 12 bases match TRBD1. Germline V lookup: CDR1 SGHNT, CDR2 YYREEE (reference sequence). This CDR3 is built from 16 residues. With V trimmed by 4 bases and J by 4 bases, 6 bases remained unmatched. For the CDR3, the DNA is TGTGCCAGCAGCACACCGGGACAGGGGGCTTACAATGAGCAGTTCTTC. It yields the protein CASSTPGQGAYNEQFF.

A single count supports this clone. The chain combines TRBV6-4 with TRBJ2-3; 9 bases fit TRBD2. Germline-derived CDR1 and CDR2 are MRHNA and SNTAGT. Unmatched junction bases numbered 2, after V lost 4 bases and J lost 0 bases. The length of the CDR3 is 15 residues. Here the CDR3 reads CASSVSGGSTDTQYF. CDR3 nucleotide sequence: TGTGCCAGCAGTGTAAGCGGGGGGAGCACAGATACGCAGTATTTT.

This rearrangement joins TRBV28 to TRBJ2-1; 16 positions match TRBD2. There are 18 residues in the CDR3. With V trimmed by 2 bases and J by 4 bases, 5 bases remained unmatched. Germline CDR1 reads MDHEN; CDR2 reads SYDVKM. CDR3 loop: CASSLGGLAGGRYNEQFF. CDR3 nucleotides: TGTGCCAGCAGTTTAGGGGGACTAGCGGGGGGGCGGTACAATGAGCAGTTCTTC.

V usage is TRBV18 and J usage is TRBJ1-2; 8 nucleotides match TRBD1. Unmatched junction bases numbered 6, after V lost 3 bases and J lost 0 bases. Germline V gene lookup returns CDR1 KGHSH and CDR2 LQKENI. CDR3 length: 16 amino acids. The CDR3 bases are TGTGCCAGCTCACCTGACAGGGGTTCCTCTAACTATGGCTACACCTTC. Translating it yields CASSPDRGSSNYGYTF.